This is a list of T cell receptor beta chains from one sample in a study of preoperative IRX-2 immunotherapy in early breast cancer. TCRdb's copy holds only in-frame clones and misses some; the assay was immunoSEQ multiplex PCR. The sample records about 8,000 clones, 75% to 85% being singletons. The sample in question was tumor tissue, obtained after IRX-2 immunotherapy. All receptors derive from a human donor with breast cancer. The CDR3 runs from the conserved cysteine through the conserved F or W. The order of the fields is V gene, clone size, D gene, J gene, CDR3 DNA, CDR3 protein. A D gene is named only where the DNA matches it firmly. Some rows mark clone size as missing; the rest say once, few, many or name a class of expanded clone.

v_gene: TRBV27; abundance: -; d_gene: TRBD2; j_gene: TRBJ2-2; CDR3nt: TGTGCCATCAGTGATCAGGCCGGGGGGAAAACCGGGGAGCTGTTTTTT; CDR3aa: CAISDQAGGKTGELFF
v_gene: TRBV5-8; abundance: -; d_gene: -; j_gene: TRBJ2-3; CDR3nt: TGTGCCAGCAGCCAGCGGACAGTCGTCGCAGAGGTTACAGATACGCAGTATTTT; CDR3aa: CASSQRTVVAEVTDTQYF
v_gene: TRBV7-1; abundance: once; d_gene: -; j_gene: TRBJ1-1; CDR3nt: TGTGCCAGCAGCTTCACAGAGAACACTGAAGCTTTCTTT; CDR3aa: CASSFTENTEAFF
v_gene: TRBV7-6; abundance: -; d_gene: -; j_gene: TRBJ1-6; CDR3nt: TGTGCCAGCAGCGTGTTGGGACATGAGGATGGTGATTCACCCCTCCACTTT; CDR3aa: CASSVLGHEDGDSPLHF
v_gene: TRBV5-1; abundance: -; d_gene: TRBD2; j_gene: TRBJ2-5; CDR3nt: TGCGCCAGCAGCTTGGCCATTAGCGGGCCACAAGAGACCCAGTACTTC; CDR3aa: CASSLAISGPQETQYF
v_gene: TRBV28; abundance: -; d_gene: -; j_gene: TRBJ1-1; CDR3nt: TGTGCCAGCAGTTCCCCGTGGCAGGCCGGGCCCACTGAAGCTTTCTTT; CDR3aa: CASSSPWQAGPTEAFF
v_gene: TRBV30; abundance: -; d_gene: TRBD2; j_gene: TRBJ2-1; CDR3nt: TGTGCCTGGAGTAAGGCTAGCGGGGGGCCCCATGAGCAGTTCTTC; CDR3aa: CAWSKASGGPHEQFF
v_gene: TRBV5-1; abundance: few; d_gene: -; j_gene: TRBJ1-1; CDR3nt: TGCGCCAGCAGCTTGGGGTTAAGGGACGGTGAAGCTTTCTTT; CDR3aa: CASSLGLRDGEAFF
v_gene: TRBV6-8; abundance: -; d_gene: TRBD2; j_gene: TRBJ2-2; CDR3nt: TGTGCCAGCAGTTACTCGACTAGCGGGGGCACCGGGGAGCTGTTTTTT; CDR3aa: CASSYSTSGGTGELFF
v_gene: TRBV15; abundance: -; d_gene: -; j_gene: TRBJ2-7; CDR3nt: TGTGCCACCAGCGTCTACAGGCCCGGCGACAAGCAGTACTTC; CDR3aa: CATSVYRPGDKQYF
v_gene: TRBV7-4; abundance: -; d_gene: -; j_gene: TRBJ1-1; CDR3nt: TGTGCCGGAGGGATGACGCGGAACACTGAAGCTTTCTTT; CDR3aa: CAGGMTRNTEAFF
v_gene: TRBV6-4; abundance: -; d_gene: TRBD1; j_gene: TRBJ1-2; CDR3nt: TGTGCCAGCATGGCAGGGGGGGCCTATGGCTACACCTTC; CDR3aa: CASMAGGAYGYTF
v_gene: TRBV7-1; abundance: -; d_gene: -; j_gene: TRBJ2-3; CDR3nt: TGTGCCAGCAGCTTAAATCCGGGAGCCGGCACAGATACGCAGTATTTT; CDR3aa: CASSLNPGAGTDTQYF
v_gene: TRBV30; abundance: -; d_gene: -; j_gene: TRBJ2-7; CDR3nt: TGTGCCTGGAGTTTCGGTTCCTACGAGCAGTACTTC; CDR3aa: CAWSFGSYEQYF
v_gene: TRBV1; abundance: -; d_gene: -; j_gene: TRBJ1-2; CDR3nt: TGCGCCAGCAGCCAAGAATCTAATACTAACTATGGCTACACCTTC; CDR3aa: CASSQESNTNYGYTF
v_gene: TRBV23-1; abundance: -; d_gene: -; j_gene: TRBJ2-3; CDR3nt: TGCGCCAGCAGTCAATCAAGGATGGTTGCGGATACGCAGTATTTT; CDR3aa: CASSQSRMVADTQYF
v_gene: TRBV22-1; abundance: -; d_gene: -; j_gene: TRBJ2-1; CDR3nt: TGTGCCAGCAGCGCCGGGACAGGGGTGAATGAGCAGTTCTTC; CDR3aa: CASSAGTGVNEQFF
v_gene: TRBV18; abundance: -; d_gene: -; j_gene: TRBJ2-5; CDR3nt: TGTGCCAGCTCACGTAACTCGGGACCCGCGGTGGGGGAGACCCAGTACTTC; CDR3aa: CASSRNSGPAVGETQYF
v_gene: TRBV6-8; abundance: -; d_gene: -; j_gene: TRBJ2-1; CDR3nt: TGTGCCAGTAGCTCCCCCCTCAGTGAGCAGTTCTTC; CDR3aa: CASSSPLSEQFF
v_gene: TRBV19; abundance: -; d_gene: -; j_gene: TRBJ1-1; CDR3nt: TGTGCCAGTAGTACGCTAACCGGGACAAGGAACACTGAAGCTTTCTTT; CDR3aa: CASSTLTGTRNTEAFF
v_gene: TRBV7-1; abundance: -; d_gene: TRBD1; j_gene: TRBJ1-4; CDR3nt: TGTGCCAGCAGCTCCGGGACAGGTGAAAAACTGTTTTTT; CDR3aa: CASSSGTGEKLFF
v_gene: TRBV19; abundance: -; d_gene: -; j_gene: TRBJ2-2; CDR3nt: TGTGCCAGCGACGAAGTCGGCAGGGCGGACACCGGGGAGCTGTTTTTT; CDR3aa: CASDEVGRADTGELFF
v_gene: TRBV23-1; abundance: -; d_gene: -; j_gene: TRBJ1-2; CDR3nt: TGCGCCAGCAGCCAAGATACTTCAGGCCACGCTAACTATGGCTACACCTTC; CDR3aa: CASSQDTSGHANYGYTF
v_gene: TRBV9; abundance: -; d_gene: TRBD2; j_gene: TRBJ2-1; CDR3nt: TGTGCCAGCAGTGAGAGACCTAGCGGTGAGCAGTTCTTC; CDR3aa: CASSERPSGEQFF
v_gene: TRBV11-3; abundance: once; d_gene: TRBD1; j_gene: TRBJ1-2; CDR3nt: TGTGCCAGCACCTTTCCTACCAAGGGACAGAACTATGGCTACACCTTT; CDR3aa: CASTFPTKGQNYGYTF
v_gene: TRBV4-1; abundance: once; d_gene: -; j_gene: TRBJ1-4; CDR3nt: TGCGCCAGCAGCCAAGAAAGACTGGCAGGGGACGAAAAACTGTTTTTT; CDR3aa: CASSQERLAGDEKLFF
v_gene: TRBV5-1; abundance: -; d_gene: -; j_gene: TRBJ2-7; CDR3nt: TGCGCCAGCAGCTTCCAGACTAGTAGCGACGAGCAGTACTTC; CDR3aa: CASSFQTSSDEQYF
v_gene: TRBV5-1; abundance: -; d_gene: -; j_gene: TRBJ1-2; CDR3nt: TGCGCCAGCAGCTTGGGATTAGGGCTTAACTATGGCTACACCTTC; CDR3aa: CASSLGLGLNYGYTF
v_gene: TRBV18; abundance: -; d_gene: -; j_gene: TRBJ2-3; CDR3nt: TGTGCCAGCTCACCAGACTACCTCAGCACAGATACGCAGTATTTT; CDR3aa: CASSPDYLSTDTQYF
v_gene: TRBV10-1; abundance: -; d_gene: -; j_gene: TRBJ2-7; CDR3nt: TGCGCCAGCAGTGAGCCCAATACAGGGACCACCGGCTACGAGCAGTACTTC; CDR3aa: CASSEPNTGTTGYEQYF
v_gene: TRBV7-6; abundance: -; d_gene: TRBD1; j_gene: TRBJ1-2; CDR3nt: TGTGCCAGCAGCTTGAAGGACAGGGGCAGCTATGGCTACACCTTC; CDR3aa: CASSLKDRGSYGYTF
v_gene: TRBV28; abundance: -; d_gene: TRBD1; j_gene: TRBJ1-4; CDR3nt: TGTGCCAGCAGTTTACTCGGACAGGGCTTAGGTGAAAAACTGTTTTTT; CDR3aa: CASSLLGQGLGEKLFF
v_gene: TRBV11-3; abundance: -; d_gene: TRBD1; j_gene: TRBJ1-1; CDR3nt: TGTGCCAGCAGCTTAGTGACAGGGGGGCACGAAGCTTTCTTT; CDR3aa: CASSLVTGGHEAFF
v_gene: TRBV6-8; abundance: few; d_gene: -; j_gene: TRBJ2-2; CDR3nt: TGTGCCAGCAGTTTCCTGGGGGCAAACACCGGGGAGCTGTTTTTT; CDR3aa: CASSFLGANTGELFF
v_gene: TRBV6-8; abundance: once; d_gene: -; j_gene: TRBJ1-5; CDR3nt: TGTGCCAGCAGACCCCGGGCAGGTAGCAATCAGCCCCAGCATTTT; CDR3aa: CASRPRAGSNQPQHF
v_gene: TRBV25-1; abundance: -; d_gene: -; j_gene: TRBJ1-1; CDR3nt: TGTGCCAGCAGTGAGACAAACACTGAAGCTTTCTTT; CDR3aa: CASSETNTEAFF
v_gene: TRBV19; abundance: -; d_gene: TRBD1; j_gene: TRBJ1-3; CDR3nt: TGTGCCAGTACCAGACCAGGGGGCGCAGAATACACCATATATTTT; CDR3aa: CASTRPGGAEYTIYF
v_gene: TRBV29-1; abundance: once; d_gene: -; j_gene: TRBJ2-7; CDR3nt: TGCAGCGTTGAGTTGGGGCCCGGACCCCACGAGCAGTACTTC; CDR3aa: CSVELGPGPHEQYF